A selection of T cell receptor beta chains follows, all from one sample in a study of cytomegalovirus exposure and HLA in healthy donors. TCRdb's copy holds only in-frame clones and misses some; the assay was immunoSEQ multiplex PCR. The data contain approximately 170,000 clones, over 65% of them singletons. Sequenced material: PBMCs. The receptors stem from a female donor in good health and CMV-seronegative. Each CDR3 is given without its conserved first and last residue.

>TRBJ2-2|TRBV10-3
AISESGRVGTGELF
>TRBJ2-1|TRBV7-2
ASSLPGLAGALF
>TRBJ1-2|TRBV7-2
ASSLNRGGYT
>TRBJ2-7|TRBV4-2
ASSRTGQADEQY
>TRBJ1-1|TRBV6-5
ASSYTGNTEAF
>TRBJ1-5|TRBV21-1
ASSNYRDRGGWGQPQH
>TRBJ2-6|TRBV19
ASSIAGANGLT
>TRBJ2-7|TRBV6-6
ASSLGTSGRAYEQY
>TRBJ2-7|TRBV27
ASSARGRDEQY
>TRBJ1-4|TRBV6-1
ASTSTVATNEKLF
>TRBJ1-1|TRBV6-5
ASRGQGAEAF
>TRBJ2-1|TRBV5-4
ASSWGLAGGEDEQF
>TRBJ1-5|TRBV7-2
ASSLVQENNQPQH
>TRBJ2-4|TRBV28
ATGGQGRNIQY
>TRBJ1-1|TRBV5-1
ASSLAGGGATEAF
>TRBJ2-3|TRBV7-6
ASSTAGYTQY
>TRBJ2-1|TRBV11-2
ASGLSGSYNEQF
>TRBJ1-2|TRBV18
ASSRDSNNYGYT
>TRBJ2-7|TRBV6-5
ASSYVPSGAANEQY
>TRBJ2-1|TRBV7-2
ASRLQVVGRHNEQF
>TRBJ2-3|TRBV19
ASSHYAPGTDTQY
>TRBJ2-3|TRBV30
AWSAGADTQY
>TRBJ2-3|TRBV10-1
ASAGTSGSFRSKQRTDTQY
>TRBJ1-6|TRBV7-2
ASSLVGQGATYNSPLH
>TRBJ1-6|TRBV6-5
ASRRQGAYNSPLH
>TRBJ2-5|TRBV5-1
ASSLRDSRQETQY
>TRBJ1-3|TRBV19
ASSMDRASGNTIY
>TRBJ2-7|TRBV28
ASIPPRAGASNEQY
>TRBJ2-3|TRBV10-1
AVRGRESTDTQY
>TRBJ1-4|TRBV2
ASNRDRWGLGEKLF
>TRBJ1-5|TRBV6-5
ACQTGGGNQPQH
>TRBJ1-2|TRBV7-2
ASSSTGVYGYT
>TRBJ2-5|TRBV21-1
ASSKEGTSGASRETQY
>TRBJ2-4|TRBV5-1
ASSLTSGSNIQY
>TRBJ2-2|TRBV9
ASSVRSGVPSGELF
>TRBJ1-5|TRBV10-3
AISGTAHSNQPQH
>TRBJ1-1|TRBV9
ASSPRAGLNTEAF
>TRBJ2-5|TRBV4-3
ASSQDGGFLETQY
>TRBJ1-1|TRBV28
ASSLQRGVTEAF
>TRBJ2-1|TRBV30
AWSVQSGMEQF
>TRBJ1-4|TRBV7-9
ASSLVPAEEKLF
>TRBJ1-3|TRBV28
ASKKTGISGNTIY
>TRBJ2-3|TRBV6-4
ASSQGSTDTQY
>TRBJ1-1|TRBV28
ASSFGPGTEAF
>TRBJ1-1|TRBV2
ASSEAPSGGFEAF
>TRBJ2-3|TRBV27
ASSLGTVVGGNTQY
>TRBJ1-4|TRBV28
ASSLPQGTNEKLF
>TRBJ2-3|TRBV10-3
AISESPGITDTQY
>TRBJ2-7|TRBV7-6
ASSHSGPREQY
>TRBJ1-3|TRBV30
AWSFSGVGNTIY